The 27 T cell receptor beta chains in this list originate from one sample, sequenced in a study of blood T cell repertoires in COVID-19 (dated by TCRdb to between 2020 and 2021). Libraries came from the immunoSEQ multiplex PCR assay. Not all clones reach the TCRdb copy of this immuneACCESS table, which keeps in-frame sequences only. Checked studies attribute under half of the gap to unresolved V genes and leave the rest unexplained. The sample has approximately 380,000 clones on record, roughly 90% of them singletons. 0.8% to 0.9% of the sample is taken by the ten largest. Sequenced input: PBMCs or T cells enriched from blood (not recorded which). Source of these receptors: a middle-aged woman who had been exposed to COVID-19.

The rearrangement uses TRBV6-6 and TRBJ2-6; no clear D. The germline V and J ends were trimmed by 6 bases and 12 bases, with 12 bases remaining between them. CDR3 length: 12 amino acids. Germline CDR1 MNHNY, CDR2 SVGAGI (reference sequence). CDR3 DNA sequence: TGTGCCAGCAGCAAATCTTCCGGCGTCCTGACTTTC. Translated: CASSKSSGVLTF.

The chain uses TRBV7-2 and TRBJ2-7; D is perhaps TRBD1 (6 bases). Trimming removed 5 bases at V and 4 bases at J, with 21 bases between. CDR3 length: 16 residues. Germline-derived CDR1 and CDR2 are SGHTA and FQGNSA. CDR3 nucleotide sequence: TGTGCCAGCAGCCTCGCGATGGGGGCGCAAAGTTACGAGCAGTACTTC. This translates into CASSLAMGAQSYEQYF.

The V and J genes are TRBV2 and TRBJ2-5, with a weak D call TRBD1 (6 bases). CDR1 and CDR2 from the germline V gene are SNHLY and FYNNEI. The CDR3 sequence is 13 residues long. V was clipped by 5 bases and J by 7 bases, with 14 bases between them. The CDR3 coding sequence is TGTGCCAGCAGTTCCGGGACACGTACGACCCAGTACTTC. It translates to CASSSGTRTTQYF. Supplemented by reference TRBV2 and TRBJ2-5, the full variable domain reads EPEVTQTPSHQVTQMGQEVILRCVPISNHLYFYWYRQILGQKVEFLVSFYNNEISEKSEIFDDQFSVERPDGSNFTLKIRSTKLEDSAMYFCASSSGTRTTQYFGPGTRLLVL.

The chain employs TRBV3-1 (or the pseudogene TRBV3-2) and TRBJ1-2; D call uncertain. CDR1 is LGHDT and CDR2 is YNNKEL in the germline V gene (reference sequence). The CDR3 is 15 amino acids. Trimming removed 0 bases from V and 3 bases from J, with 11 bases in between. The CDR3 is CASSQDPKQYYGYTF. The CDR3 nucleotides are TGTGCCAGCAGCCAAGATCCGAAACAGTACTATGGCTACACCTTC.

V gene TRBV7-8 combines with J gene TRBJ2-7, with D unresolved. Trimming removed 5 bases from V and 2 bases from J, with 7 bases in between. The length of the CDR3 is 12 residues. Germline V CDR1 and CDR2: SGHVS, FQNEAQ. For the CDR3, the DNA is TGTGCCAGCAGCGCAGATACCTACGAGCAGTACTTC. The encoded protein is CASSADTYEQYF.

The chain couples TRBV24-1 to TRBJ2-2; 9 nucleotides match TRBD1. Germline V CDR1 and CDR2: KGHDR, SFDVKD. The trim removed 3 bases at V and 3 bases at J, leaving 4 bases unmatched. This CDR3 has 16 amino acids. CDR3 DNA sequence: TGTGCCACCAGTGATCCAACAGGGGGCTACACCGGGGAGCTGTTTTTT. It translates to CATSDPTGGYTGELFF.

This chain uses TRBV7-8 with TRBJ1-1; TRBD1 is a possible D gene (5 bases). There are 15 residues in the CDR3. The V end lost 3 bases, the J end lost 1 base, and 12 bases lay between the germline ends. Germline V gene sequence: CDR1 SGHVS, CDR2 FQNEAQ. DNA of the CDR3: TGTGCCAGCAGCTTTTATGACAGACCGAACACTGAAGCTTTCTTT. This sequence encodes CASSFYDRPNTEAFF.

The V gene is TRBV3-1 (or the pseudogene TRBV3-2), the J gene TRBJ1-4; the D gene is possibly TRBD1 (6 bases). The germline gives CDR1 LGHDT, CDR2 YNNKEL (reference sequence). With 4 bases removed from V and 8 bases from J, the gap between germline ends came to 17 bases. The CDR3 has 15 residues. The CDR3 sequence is CASSPPTGMGEKLFF. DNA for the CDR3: TGTGCCAGCAGCCCGCCCACAGGGATGGGGGAAAAACTGTTTTTT.

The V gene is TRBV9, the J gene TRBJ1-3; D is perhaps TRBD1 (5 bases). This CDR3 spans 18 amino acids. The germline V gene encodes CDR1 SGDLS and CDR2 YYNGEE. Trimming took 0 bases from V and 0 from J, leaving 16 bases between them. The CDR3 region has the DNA TGTGCCAGCAGCGTAGAGCCGGCGGGGGGAAGCTCTGGAAACACCATATATTTT. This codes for CASSVEPAGGSSGNTIYF.

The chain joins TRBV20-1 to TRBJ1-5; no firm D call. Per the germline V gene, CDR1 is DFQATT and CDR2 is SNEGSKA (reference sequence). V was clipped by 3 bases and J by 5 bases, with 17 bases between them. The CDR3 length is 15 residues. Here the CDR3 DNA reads TGCAGTGCTAGTTCCGACGGCGGAGGAGATCAGCCCCAGCATTTT. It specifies CSASSDGGGDQPQHF.

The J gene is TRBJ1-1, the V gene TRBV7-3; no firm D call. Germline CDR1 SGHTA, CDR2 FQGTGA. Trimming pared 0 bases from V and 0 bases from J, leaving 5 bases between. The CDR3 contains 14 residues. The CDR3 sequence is CASSLTTMNTEAFF. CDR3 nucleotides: TGTGCCAGCAGCTTAACCACTATGAACACTGAAGCTTTCTTT.

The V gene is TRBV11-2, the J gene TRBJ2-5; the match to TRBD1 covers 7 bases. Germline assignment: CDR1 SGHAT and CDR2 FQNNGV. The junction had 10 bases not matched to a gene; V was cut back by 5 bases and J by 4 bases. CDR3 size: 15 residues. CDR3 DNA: TGTGCCAGCAGCCCCGGGACAGCCCCGAGAGAGACCCAGTACTTC. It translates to CASSPGTAPRETQYF. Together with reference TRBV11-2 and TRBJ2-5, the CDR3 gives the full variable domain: EAGVAQSPRYKIIEKRQSVAFWCNPISGHATLYWYQQILGQGPKLLIQFQNNGVVDDSQLPKDRFSAERLKGVDSTLKIQPAKLEDSAVYLCASSPGTAPRETQYFGPGTRLLVL.

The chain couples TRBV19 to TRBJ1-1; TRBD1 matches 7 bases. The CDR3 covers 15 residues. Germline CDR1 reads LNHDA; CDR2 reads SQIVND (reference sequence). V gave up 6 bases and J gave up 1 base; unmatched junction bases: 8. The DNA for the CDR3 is TGTGCCAGTAGGAGTCTTTACAGGGGGAACACTGAAGCTTTCTTT. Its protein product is CASRSLYRGNTEAFF.

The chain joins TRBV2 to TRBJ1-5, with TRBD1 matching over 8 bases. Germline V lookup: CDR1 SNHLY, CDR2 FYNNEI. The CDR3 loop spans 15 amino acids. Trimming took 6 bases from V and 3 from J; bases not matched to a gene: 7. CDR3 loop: CASRAGTGYNQPQHF. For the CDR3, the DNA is TGTGCCAGCAGAGCCGGGACAGGTTACAATCAGCCCCAGCATTTT.

In DNA form, the CDR3 reads TGTGCCAGCAGCTTAGGGACAGTGAACTATGGCTACACCTTC. This gives the protein CASSLGTVNYGYTF. The chain has TRBV11-2 and TRBJ1-2; D might be TRBD1 (6 bases). Germline V gives CDR1 SGHAT, CDR2 FQNNGV. The CDR3 sequence is 14 residues long. V was cut by 1 base and J by 2 bases, with 8 bases left in between.

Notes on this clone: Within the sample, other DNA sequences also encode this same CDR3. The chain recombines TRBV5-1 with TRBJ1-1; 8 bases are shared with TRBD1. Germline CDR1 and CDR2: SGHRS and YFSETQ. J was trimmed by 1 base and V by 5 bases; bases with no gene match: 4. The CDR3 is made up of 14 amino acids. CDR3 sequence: CASSPGTGNTEAFF. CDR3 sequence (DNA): TGCGCCAGCAGTCCCGGGACAGGGAACACTGAAGCTTTCTTT.

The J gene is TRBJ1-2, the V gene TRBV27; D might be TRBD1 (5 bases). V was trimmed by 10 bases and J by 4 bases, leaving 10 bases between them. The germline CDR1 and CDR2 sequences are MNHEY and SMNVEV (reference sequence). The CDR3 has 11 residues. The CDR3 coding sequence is TGTGCCATTAGGGGCGTCTATGGCTACACCTTC. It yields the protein CAIRGVYGYTF.

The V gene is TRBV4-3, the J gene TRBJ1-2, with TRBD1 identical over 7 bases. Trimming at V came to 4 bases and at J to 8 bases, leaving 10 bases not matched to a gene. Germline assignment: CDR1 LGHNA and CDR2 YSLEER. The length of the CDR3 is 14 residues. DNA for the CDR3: TGCGCCAGCAGCCTCACGACAGGGAGCGGCGGCTACACCTTC. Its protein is CASSLTTGSGGYTF.

The CDR3 loop is CASSHGYGNTIYF. CDR3 in DNA: TGTGCCAGCAGCCACGGGTACGGAAACACCATATATTTT. The rearrangement joins TRBV14 to TRBJ1-3; D not certain. With 3 bases removed from V and 4 bases from J, the gap between germline ends came to 7 bases. Germline lookup yields CDR1 SGHDN and CDR2 FVKESK. The CDR3 totals 13 residues.

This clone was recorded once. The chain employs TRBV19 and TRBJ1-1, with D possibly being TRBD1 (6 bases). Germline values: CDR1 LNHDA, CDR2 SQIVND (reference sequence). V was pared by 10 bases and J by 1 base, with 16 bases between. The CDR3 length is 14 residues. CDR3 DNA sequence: TGTGCCACTGAGCCGGGACACCAGAACACTGAAGCTTTCTTT. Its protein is CATEPGHQNTEAFF. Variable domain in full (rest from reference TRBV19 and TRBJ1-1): DGGITQSPKYLFRKEGQNVTLSCEQNLNHDAMYWYRQDPGQGLRLIYYSQIVNDFQKGDIAEGYSVSREKKESFPLTVTSAQKNPTAFYLCATEPGHQNTEAFFGQGTRLTVV.

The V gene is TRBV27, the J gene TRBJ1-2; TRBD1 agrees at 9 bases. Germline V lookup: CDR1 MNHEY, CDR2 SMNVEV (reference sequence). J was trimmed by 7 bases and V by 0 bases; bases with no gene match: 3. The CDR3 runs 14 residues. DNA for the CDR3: TGTGCCAGCAGTTTATCGGGGGACAGGGCTGGCTACACCTTC. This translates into CASSLSGDRAGYTF.

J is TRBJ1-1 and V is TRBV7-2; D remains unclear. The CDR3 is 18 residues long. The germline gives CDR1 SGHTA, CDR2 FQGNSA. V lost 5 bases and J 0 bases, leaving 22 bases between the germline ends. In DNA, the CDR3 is TGTGCCAGCAGCGGAACGAATCCGCGACTGGCGGTGAACACTGAAGCTTTCTTT. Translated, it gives CASSGTNPRLAVNTEAFF.

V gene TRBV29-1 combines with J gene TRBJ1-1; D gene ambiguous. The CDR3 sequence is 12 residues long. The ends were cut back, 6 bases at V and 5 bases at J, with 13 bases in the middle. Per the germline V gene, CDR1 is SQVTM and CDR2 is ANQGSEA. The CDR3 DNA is TGCAGCGTGCGGGAAACGGGGACTGAAGCTTTCTTT. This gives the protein CSVRETGTEAFF.

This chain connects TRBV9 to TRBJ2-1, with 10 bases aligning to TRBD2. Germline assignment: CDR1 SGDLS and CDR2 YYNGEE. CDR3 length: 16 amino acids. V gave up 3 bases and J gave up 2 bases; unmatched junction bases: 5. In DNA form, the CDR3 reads TGTGCCAGCAGCGAGTTAGCGGGAGGCCCCTACAATGAGCAGTTCTTC. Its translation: CASSELAGGPYNEQFF. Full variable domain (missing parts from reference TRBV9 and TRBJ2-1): DSGVTQTPKHLITATGQRVTLRCSPRSGDLSVYWYQQSLDQGLQFLIQYYNGEERAKGNILERFSAQQFPDLHSELNLSSLELGDSALYFCASSELAGGPYNEQFFGPGTRLTVL.

This CDR3 reads CASSLTGGAGANVLTF. The DNA of the CDR3 is TGTGCCAGCAGCTTAACAGGGGGCGCGGGGGCCAACGTCCTGACTTTC. The chain has TRBV7-3 and TRBJ2-6; 7 bases fit TRBD1. There are 16 residues in the CDR3. Per the germline V gene, CDR1 is SGHTA and CDR2 is FQGTGA. V shed 0 bases, J shed 4 bases, and the junction held 3 bases outside the gene matches.

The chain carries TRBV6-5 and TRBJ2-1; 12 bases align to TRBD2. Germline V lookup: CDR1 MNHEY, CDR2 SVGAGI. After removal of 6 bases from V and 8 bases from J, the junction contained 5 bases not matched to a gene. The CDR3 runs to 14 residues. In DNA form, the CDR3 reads TGTGCCAGCAGAAGACTAGCGGGGGACTATGAGCAGTTCTTC. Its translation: CASRRLAGDYEQFF.

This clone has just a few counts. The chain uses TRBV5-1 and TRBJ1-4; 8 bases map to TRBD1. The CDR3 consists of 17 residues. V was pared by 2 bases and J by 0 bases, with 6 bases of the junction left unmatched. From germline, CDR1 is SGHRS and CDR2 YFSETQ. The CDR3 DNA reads TGCGCCAGCAGCTTATCCGGGACAGGAACAACTAATGAAAAACTGTTTTTT. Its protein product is CASSLSGTGTTNEKLFF.